A selection of T cell receptor beta chains follows, all from one sample in a study of control samples from healthy donors and cancer patients. TCRdb keeps only in-frame clones here, not all; method: immunoSEQ multiplex PCR. The sample yields nearly 55,000 clones, 95% to 97% seen once. Material: blood. These TCRs come from a woman aged 25 to 39 in good health. Each CDR3 is given with its conserved first and last residue. D genes are given only for firm matches. Clone size, where shown, is once, few, many, or a class for clones that have expanded.

TRBJ1-6 | NA | NA | TRBV27 | TGTGCCAGCAGCCACGCCGATTACAGGCCGGGTAAATCACCCCTCCACTTT | CASSHADYRPGKSPLHF
TRBJ1-5 | NA | NA | TRBV25-1 | TGTGCCAGCAGTGAAACCGGACGGCCCCAGCATTTT | CASSETGRPQHF
TRBJ2-7 | TRBD1 | NA | TRBV30 | TGTGCCTGGGGGACAGGGCCTTACGAGCAGTACTTC | CAWGTGPYEQYF
TRBJ2-7 | NA | NA | TRBV2 | TGTGCCAGCGGACTGAGCTCCTACGAGCAGTACTTC | CASGLSSYEQYF
TRBJ1-2 | NA | NA | TRBV21-1 | TGTGCCAGCACCTCGGCGGGACAAGAGAATGGCTACACCTTC | CASTSAGQENGYTF
TRBJ2-1 | TRBD2 | NA | TRBV3-1/TRBV3-2 | TGTGCCAGCAGCCAAGATGGGGCGGGAGAATATGAGCAGTTCTTC | CASSQDGAGEYEQFF
TRBJ2-1 | NA | NA | TRBV18 | TGTGCCAGCTCACTCCTTCCGACTAGTCGGAGCTCCTACAATGAGCAGTTCTTC | CASSLLPTSRSSYNEQFF
TRBJ2-5 | NA | once | TRBV5-5 | TGTGCCAGCAGCCTAGTTGGGGAGGAGACCCAGTACTTC | CASSLVGEETQYF
TRBJ2-3 | TRBD2 | NA | TRBV2 | TGTGCCAACGAGGGACTAGCGGGAGTACATCGTCGAGCAGATACGCAGTATTTT | CANEGLAGVHRRADTQYF
TRBJ2-2 | TRBD1 | NA | TRBV5-8 | TGTGCCAGCAGCCAAGGGGACAGGGCCACCGGGGAGCTGTTTTTT | CASSQGDRATGELFF
TRBJ2-1 | TRBD2 | NA | TRBV7-9 | TGTGCCAGCAGCCTTAGCGGGGTCTACAATGAGCAGTTCTTC | CASSLSGVYNEQFF
TRBJ2-3 | NA | NA | TRBV19 | TGTGCCAGTAGTGTGCAGACAGATACGCAATATTTT | CASSVQTDTQYF
TRBJ1-3 | NA | NA | TRBV10-1 | TGCGCCAGCAGGGTGGGGAAGGCGGGTTCTGGAAACACCATATATTTT | CASRVGKAGSGNTIYF
TRBJ2-1 | NA | NA | TRBV7-3 | TGTGCCAGCAGCCCGAGACTAGACAATGAGCAGTTCTTC | CASSPRLDNEQFF
TRBJ2-3 | NA | once | TRBV5-4 | TGTGCCAGCAGCTTTCCCCTTGGTCGCGGAGGACCCACAGATACGCAGTATTTT | CASSFPLGRGGPTDTQYF
TRBJ2-1 | NA | NA | TRBV19 | TGTGCCAGTAGTGCCCCGGAGGGACAGTACAATGAGCAGTTCTTC | CASSAPEGQYNEQFF
TRBJ1-6 | TRBD1 | NA | TRBV5-1 | TGCGCCAGCAGCTCGGGACAGTTGAATTCACCCCTCCACTTT | CASSSGQLNSPLHF
TRBJ2-7 | NA | NA | TRBV9 | TGTGCCAGCAGCTCAGACGGGAACTCCTACGAGCAGTACTTC | CASSSDGNSYEQYF
TRBJ2-7 | TRBD2 | NA | TRBV6-1 | TGTGCCAGCAGTGAAGGAGGGACGGGACTAGCGGTTCCGGAGGGGTACTTC | CASSEGGTGLAVPEGYF
TRBJ1-5 | NA | NA | TRBV19 | TGTGCCAGCACCGGGAGCCGGGAGGATCAGCCCCAGCATTTT | CASTGSREDQPQHF
TRBJ1-2 | NA | few | TRBV2 | TGTGCCAGCAGCGTAAGGGGGGCCTATGGCTACACCTTC | CASSVRGAYGYTF
TRBJ2-7 | TRBD2 | NA | TRBV4-1 | TGCGCCAGCAGCCAAGACCCTAGCGGGTACGAGCAGTACTTC | CASSQDPSGYEQYF
TRBJ2-2 | TRBD1 | NA | TRBV29-1 | TGCAGCGTTGAAGTCGGACAGGGCTACACCGGGGAGCTGTTTTTT | CSVEVGQGYTGELFF
TRBJ2-1 | NA | NA | TRBV5-4 | TGTGCCAGCAGCTCCGGGACAGAGCAGTTCTTC | CASSSGTEQFF
TRBJ2-1 | NA | NA | TRBV24-1 | TGTGCCACCAGTGATTTTGGGACCGGTGCTTTCAATGAGCAGTTCTTC | CATSDFGTGAFNEQFF
TRBJ1-2 | TRBD1 | NA | TRBV28 | TGTGCCAGCAGTATACAGGGGAACTCCTATGGCTACACCTTC | CASSIQGNSYGYTF
TRBJ2-7 | NA | NA | TRBV5-6 | TGTGCCAGCAGCCCTGGCGGGGGCGCCGAGCAGTACTTC | CASSPGGGAEQYF
TRBJ1-2 | NA | NA | TRBV29-1 | TGCAGCGTTGACCGGCCGGAAAACTATGGCTACACCTTC | CSVDRPENYGYTF